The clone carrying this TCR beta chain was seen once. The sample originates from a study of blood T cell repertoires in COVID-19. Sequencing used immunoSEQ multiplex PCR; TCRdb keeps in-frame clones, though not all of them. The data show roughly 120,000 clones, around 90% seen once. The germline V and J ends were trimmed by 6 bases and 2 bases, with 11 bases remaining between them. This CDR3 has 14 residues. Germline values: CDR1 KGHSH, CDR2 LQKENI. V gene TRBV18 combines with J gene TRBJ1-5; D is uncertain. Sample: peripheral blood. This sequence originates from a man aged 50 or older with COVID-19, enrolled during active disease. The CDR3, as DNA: TGTGCCAGCTCTCCAATTCCCGGCAATCAGCCCCAGCATTTT. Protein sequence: CASSPIPGNQPQHF. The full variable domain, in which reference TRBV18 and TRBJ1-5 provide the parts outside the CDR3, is NAGVMQNPRHLVRRRGQEARLRCSPMKGHSHVYWYRQLPEEGLKFMVYLQKENIIDESGMPKERFSAEFPKEGPSILRIQQVVRGDSAAYFCASSPIPGNQPQHFGDGTRLSIL.